The 3 T cell receptor beta chains reported below all come from one sample, sequenced in a study of T cell repertoires in cytomegalovirus infection. These receptors' targets are unknown. MiXCR, run by TCRdb on the reads, gives a single entry per CDR3 protein. Of roughly 120,000 distinct CDR3 sequences listed, more than 30% are singletons. The sequenced sample was CD8+ T cells from cultured PBMCs, obtained from culture after CMV antigen stimulation. These receptors were collected from a human donor in good health (CMV status not recorded). Some clones in this sample may be carry-over from other donors' samples.

Note on this clonotype: The germline gene is not matched at one end of the junction; a read error may be the cause. This rearrangement joins TRBV20-1 to TRBJ2-4, with 7 bases that match TRBD1. The CDR3 is 19 amino acids. CDR1 DFQATT and CDR2 SNEGSKA come from the germline V gene (reference sequence). The DNA for the CDR3 is TGCAGTGCTAGAGGACGGCTAGAAGTGGGACAGCTAGCCGAAAACATTCAGTACTTC. Its protein is CSARGRLEVGQLAENIQYF.

The rearrangement uses TRBV7-9 and TRBJ1-1; 11 bases align to TRBD1. This CDR3 contains 13 residues. Germline V gene data show CDR1 as SEHNR and CDR2 as FQNEAQ (reference sequence). With V trimmed by 1 base and J by 10 bases, 2 bases remained unmatched. The CDR3 loop reads CASSLGDRGIAFF. CDR3 in DNA: TGTGCCAGCAGCTTAGGGGACAGGGGGATAGCTTTCTTT.

Notes on this clonotype: A junction end diverges from the germline sequence, so it may reflect a read error. V usage is TRBV6-5 and J usage is TRBJ2-1; D not resolved. Per the germline V gene, CDR1 is MNHEY and CDR2 is SVGAGI. The CDR3 covers 18 residues. The CDR3 DNA is TGTGCCAGCAGTTACTCGAGAGCACCGCGAGTCTCCTACAGTGAGCAGTTCTTC. This codes for CASSYSRAPRVSYSEQFF.